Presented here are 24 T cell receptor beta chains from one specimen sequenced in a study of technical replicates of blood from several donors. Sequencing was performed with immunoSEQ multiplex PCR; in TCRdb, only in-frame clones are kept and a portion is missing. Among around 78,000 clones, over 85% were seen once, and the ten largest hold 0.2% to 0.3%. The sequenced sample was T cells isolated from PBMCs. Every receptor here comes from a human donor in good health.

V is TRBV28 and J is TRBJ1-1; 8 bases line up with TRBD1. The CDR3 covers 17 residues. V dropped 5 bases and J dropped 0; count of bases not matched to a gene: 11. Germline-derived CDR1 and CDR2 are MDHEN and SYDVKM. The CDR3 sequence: CASSEGQGIFMNTEAFF. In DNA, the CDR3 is TGTGCCAGCAGTGAAGGACAGGGAATATTCATGAACACTGAAGCTTTCTTT.

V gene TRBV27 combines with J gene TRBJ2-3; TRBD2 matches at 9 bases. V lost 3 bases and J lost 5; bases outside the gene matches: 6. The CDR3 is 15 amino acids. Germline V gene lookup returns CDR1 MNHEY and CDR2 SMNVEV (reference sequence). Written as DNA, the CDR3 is TGTGCCAGCAGTTTCTCGGGACTAGCTAAAGATACGCAGTATTTT. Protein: CASSFSGLAKDTQYF.

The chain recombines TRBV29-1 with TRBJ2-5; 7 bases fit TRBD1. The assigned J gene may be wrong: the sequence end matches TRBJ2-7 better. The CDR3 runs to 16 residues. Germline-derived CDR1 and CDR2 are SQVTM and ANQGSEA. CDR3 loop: CSVEEYLTGQSYEQYF. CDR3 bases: TGCAGCGTTGAAGAGTATCTGACAGGGCAGTCCTACGAGCAGTACTTC.

CDR3 nucleotide sequence: TGTGCCAGCAGTTACCGGACTTACCAAGAGACCCAGTACTTC. Protein sequence: CASSYRTYQETQYF. The chain recombines TRBV6-5 with TRBJ2-5; D may be TRBD2 (5 bases). Per germline, CDR1 MNHEY and CDR2 SVGAGI. The CDR3 consists of 14 residues. V lost 2 bases and J 0 bases, leaving 7 bases between the germline ends.

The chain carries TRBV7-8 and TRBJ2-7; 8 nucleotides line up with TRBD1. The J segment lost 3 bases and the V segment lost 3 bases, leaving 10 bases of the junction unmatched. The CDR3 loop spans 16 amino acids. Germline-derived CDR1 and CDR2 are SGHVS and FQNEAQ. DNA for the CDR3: TGTGCCAGCAGCTTCTCCTACTTCGACAGGGGCTACGAGCAGTACTTC. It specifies CASSFSYFDRGYEQYF.

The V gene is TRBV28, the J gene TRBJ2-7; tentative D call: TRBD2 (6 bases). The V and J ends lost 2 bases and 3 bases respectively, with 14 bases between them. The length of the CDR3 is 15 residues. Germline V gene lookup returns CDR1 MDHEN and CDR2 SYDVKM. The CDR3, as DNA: TGTGCCAGCAGTTTACGGGAGCCAGGTTTCTACGAGCAGTACTTC. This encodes CASSLREPGFYEQYF.

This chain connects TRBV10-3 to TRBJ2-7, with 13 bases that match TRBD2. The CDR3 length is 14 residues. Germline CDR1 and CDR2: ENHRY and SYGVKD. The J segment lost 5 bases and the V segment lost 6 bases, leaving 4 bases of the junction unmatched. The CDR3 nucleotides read TGTGCCATCAGAGGACTAGCGGGAGTAGACGAGCAGTACTTC. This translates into CAIRGLAGVDEQYF.

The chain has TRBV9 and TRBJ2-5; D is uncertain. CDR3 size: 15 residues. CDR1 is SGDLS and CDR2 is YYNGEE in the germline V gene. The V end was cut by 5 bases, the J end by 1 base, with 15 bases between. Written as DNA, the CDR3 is TGTGCCAGCAGTCTCCAGGCCTCATTCCAAGAGACCCAGTACTTC. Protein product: CASSLQASFQETQYF.

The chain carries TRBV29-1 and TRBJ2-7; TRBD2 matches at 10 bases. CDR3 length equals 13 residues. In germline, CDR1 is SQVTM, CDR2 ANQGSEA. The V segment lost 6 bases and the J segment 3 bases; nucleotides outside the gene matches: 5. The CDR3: CSVSGTSVYEQYF. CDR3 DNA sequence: TGCAGCGTCTCCGGGACTAGCGTCTACGAGCAGTACTTC.

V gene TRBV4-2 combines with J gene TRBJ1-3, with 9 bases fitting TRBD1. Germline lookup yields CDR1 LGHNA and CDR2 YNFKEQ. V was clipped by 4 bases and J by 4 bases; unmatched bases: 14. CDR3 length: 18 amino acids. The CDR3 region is CASSRTGGHGTSGNTIYF. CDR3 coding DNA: TGTGCCAGCAGCCGCACAGGGGGCCACGGAACTTCGGGAAACACCATATATTTT.

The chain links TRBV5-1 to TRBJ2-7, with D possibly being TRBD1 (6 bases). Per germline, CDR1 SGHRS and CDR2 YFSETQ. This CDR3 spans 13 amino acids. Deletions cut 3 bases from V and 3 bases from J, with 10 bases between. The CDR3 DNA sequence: TGCGCCAGCAGCTCCGGACAGTACTACGAGCAGTACTTC. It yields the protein CASSSGQYYEQYF.

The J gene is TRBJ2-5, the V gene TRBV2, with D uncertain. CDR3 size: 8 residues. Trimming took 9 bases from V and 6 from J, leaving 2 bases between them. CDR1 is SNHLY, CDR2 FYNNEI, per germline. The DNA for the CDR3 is TGTGCCAGTAAGACCCAGTACTTC. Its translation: CASKTQYF.

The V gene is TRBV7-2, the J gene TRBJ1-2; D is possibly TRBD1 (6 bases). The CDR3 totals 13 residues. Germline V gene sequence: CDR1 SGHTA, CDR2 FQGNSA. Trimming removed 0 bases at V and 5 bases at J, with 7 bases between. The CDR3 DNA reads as TGTGCCAGCAGCTTAGCGCAGGGGTATGGCTACACCTTC. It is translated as CASSLAQGYGYTF. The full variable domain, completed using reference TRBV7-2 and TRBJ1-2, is GAGVSQSPSNKVTEKGKDVELRCDPISGHTALYWYRQSLGQGLEFLIYFQGNSAPDKSGLPSDRFSAERTGGSVSTLTIQRTQQEDSAVYLCASSLAQGYGYTFGSGTRLTVV.

The CDR3 protein is CSVAQGATDTQYF. The CDR3 region has the DNA TGCAGCGTTGCACAGGGGGCCACAGATACGCAGTATTTT. This rearrangement joins TRBV29-1 to TRBJ2-3; 9 bases agree with TRBD1. The germline V gene has CDR1 SQVTM and CDR2 ANQGSEA. With V trimmed by 4 bases and J by 2 bases, 1 base remained unmatched. There are 13 residues in the CDR3.

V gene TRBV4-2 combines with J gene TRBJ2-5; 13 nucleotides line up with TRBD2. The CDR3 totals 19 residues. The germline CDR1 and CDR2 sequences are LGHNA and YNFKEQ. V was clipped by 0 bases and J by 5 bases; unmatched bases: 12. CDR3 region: CASSQEPGLAGLPSETQYF. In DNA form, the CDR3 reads TGTGCCAGCAGCCAAGAACCGGGACTAGCGGGGCTACCGAGTGAGACCCAGTACTTC.

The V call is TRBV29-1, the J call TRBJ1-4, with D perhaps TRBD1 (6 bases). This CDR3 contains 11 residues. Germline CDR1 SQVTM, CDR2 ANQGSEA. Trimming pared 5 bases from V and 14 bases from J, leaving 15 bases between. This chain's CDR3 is CSVWTERQLFF. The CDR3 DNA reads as TGCAGCGTTTGGACAGAAAGGCAGCTGTTTTTT.

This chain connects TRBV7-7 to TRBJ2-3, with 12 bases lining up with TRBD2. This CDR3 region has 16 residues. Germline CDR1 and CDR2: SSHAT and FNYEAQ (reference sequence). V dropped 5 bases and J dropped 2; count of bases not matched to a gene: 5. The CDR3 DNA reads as TGTGCCAGCAGCGAGGGACTAGCGGGTTACACAGATACGCAGTATTTT. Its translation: CASSEGLAGYTDTQYF. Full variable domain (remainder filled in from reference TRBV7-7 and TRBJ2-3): GAGVSQSPRYKVTKRGQDVTLRCDPISSHATLYWYQQALGQGPEFLTYFNYEAQPDKSGLPSDRFSAERPEGSISTLTIQRTEQRDSAMYRCASSEGLAGYTDTQYFGPGTRLTVL.

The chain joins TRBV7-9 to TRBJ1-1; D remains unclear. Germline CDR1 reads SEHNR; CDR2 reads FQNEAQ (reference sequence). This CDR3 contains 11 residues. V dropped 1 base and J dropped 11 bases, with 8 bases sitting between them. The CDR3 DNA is TGTGCCAGCAGCTTAGGTGGCGGGGCTTTCTTT. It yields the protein CASSLGGGAFF.

The DNA for the CDR3 is TGCGCCAGTTCCAGGGATTTGGCCACCGGGGAGCTGTTTTTT. Protein: CASSRDLATGELFF. The chain combines TRBV5-1 with TRBJ2-2, with D maybe TRBD1 (5 bases). CDR3 length: 14 amino acids. V gave up 8 bases and J gave up 4 bases, with 15 bases separating them. Germline CDR1 SGHRS, CDR2 YFSETQ.

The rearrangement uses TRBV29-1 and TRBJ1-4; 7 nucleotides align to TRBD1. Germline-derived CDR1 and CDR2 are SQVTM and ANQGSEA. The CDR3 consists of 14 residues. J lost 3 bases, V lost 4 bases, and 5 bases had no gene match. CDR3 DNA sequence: TGCAGCGTTGGACAGGGCCATCCTAATGAAAAACTGTTTTTT. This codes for CSVGQGHPNEKLFF. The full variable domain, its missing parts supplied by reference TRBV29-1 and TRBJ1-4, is SAVISQKPSRDICQRGTSLTIQCQVDSQVTMMFWYRQQPGQSLTLIATANQGSEATYESGFVIDKFPISRPNLTFSTLTVSNMSPEDSSIYLCSVGQGHPNEKLFFGSGTQLSVL.

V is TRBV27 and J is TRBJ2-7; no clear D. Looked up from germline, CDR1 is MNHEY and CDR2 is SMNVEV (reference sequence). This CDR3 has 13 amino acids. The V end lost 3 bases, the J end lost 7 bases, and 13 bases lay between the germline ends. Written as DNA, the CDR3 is TGTGCCAGCAGTTTTGGGCCTTCCAGGGAGCAGTACTTC. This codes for CASSFGPSREQYF.

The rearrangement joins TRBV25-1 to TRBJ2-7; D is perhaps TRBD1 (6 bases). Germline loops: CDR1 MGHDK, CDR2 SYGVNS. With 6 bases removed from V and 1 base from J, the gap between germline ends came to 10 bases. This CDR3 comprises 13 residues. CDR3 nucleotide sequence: TGTGCCAGCAGCAGGGGTACATCCTACGAGCAGTACTTC. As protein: CASSRGTSYEQYF.

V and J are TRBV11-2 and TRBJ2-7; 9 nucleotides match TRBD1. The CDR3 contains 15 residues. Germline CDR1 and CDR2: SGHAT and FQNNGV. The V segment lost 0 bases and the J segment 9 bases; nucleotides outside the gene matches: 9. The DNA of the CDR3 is TGTGCCAGCAGCTTAGAAACTACAGGGGGCCCGCTGCAGTACTTC. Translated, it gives CASSLETTGGPLQYF.

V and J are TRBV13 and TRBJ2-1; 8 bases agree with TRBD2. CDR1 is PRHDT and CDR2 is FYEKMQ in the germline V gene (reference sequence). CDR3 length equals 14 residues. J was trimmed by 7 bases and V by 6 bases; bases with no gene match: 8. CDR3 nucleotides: TGTGCCAGCAGGTTTAGCGGGGAATATAATGAGCAGTTCTTC. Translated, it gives CASRFSGEYNEQFF.